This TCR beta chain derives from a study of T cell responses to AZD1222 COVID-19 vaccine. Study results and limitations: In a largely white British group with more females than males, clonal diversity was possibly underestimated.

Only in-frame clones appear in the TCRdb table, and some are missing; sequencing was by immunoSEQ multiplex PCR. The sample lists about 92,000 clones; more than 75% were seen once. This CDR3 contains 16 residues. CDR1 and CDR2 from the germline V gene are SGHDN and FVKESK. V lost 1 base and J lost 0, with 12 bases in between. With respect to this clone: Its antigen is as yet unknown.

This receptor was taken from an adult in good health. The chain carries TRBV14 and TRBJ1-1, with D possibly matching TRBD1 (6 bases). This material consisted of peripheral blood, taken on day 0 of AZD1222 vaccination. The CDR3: CASSQGRGILNTEAFF. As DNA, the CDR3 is TGTGCCAGCAGCCAAGGTAGGGGGATACTGAACACTGAAGCTTTCTTT. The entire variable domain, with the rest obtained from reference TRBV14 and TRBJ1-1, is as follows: EAGVTQFPSHSVIEKGQTVTLRCDPISGHDNLYWYRRVMGKEIKFLLHFVKESKQDESGMPNNRFLAERTGGTYSTLKVQPAELEDSGVYFCASSQGRGILNTEAFFGQGTRLTVV.